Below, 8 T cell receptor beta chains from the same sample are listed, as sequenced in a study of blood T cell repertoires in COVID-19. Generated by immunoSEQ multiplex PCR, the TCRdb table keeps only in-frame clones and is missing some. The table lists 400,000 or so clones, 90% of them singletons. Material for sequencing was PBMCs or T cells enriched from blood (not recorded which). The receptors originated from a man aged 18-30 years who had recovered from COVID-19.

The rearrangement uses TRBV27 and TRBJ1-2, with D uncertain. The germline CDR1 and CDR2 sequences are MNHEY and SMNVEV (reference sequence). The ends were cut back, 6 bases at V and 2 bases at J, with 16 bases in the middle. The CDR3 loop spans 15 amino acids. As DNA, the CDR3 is TGTGCCAGCAGCCCCACGGGGTCCTACAACTATGGCTACACCTTC. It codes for CASSPTGSYNYGYTF.

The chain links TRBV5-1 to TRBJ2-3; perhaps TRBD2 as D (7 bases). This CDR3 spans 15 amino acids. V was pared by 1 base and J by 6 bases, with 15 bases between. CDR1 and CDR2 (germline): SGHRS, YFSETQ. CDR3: CASSLSGTNTDTQYF. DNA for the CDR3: TGCGCCAGCAGCTTGAGCGGGACAAATACGGATACGCAGTATTTT.

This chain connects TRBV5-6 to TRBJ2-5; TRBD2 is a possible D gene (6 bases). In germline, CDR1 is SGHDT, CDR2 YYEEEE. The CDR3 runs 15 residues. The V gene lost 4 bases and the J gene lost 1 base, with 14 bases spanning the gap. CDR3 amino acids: CASSLLAGSQETQYF. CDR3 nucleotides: TGTGCCAGCAGCCTCCTCGCGGGGAGCCAAGAGACCCAGTACTTC. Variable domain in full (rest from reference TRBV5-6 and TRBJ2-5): DAGVTQSPTHLIKTRGQQVTLRCSPKSGHDTVSWYQQALGQGPQFIFQYYEEEERQRGNFPDRFSGHQFPNYSSELNVNALLLGDSALYLCASSLLAGSQETQYFGPGTRLLVL.

The CDR3 DNA follows: TGCGCCAGCAGCTCCCGGGACAGGGGGCAGTACGAGCAGTACTTC. This codes for CASSSRDRGQYEQYF. The V and J genes are TRBV5-1 and TRBJ2-7, with 12 positions matching TRBD1. The germline CDR1 and CDR2 sequences are SGHRS and YFSETQ. The CDR3 has 15 amino acids. V shed 3 bases, J shed 4 bases, and the junction held 5 bases outside the gene matches.

CDR3 sequence: CASSKVRQFYGYTF. Here the CDR3 DNA reads TGTGCCAGCAGCAAAGTTCGACAGTTCTATGGCTACACCTTC. This chain connects TRBV21-1 to TRBJ1-2; the D segment call TRBD1 is taken from the table without a DNA check. TRBV21-1 is a known pseudogene. This CDR3 region has 14 residues.

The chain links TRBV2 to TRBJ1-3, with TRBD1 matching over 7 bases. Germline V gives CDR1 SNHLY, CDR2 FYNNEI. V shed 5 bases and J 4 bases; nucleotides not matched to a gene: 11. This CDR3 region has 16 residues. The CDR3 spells CASSSLTGRSGNTIYF. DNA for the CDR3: TGTGCCAGCAGTTCCTTGACAGGGCGGTCAGGAAACACCATATATTTT. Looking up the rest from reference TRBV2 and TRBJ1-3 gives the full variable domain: EPEVTQTPSHQVTQMGQEVILRCVPISNHLYFYWYRQILGQKVEFLVSFYNNEISEKSEIFDDQFSVERPDGSNFTLKIRSTKLEDSAMYFCASSSLTGRSGNTIYFGEGSWLTVV.

The CDR3 DNA reads TGCGCCAGCACTTTACTAGGTTTTGAGGATACGCAGTATTTT. It encodes CASTLLGFEDTQYF. The chain combines TRBV5-1 with TRBJ2-3; tentative D call: TRBD2 (5 bases). CDR3 length: 14 amino acids. CDR1 SGHRS and CDR2 YFSETQ come from the germline V gene. V lost 6 bases and J 6 bases, leaving 17 bases between the germline ends.

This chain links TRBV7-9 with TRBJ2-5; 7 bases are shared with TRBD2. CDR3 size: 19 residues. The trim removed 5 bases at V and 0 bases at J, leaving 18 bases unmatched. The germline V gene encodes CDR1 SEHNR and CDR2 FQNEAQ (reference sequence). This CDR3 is CASSHLPGLADMYQETQYF. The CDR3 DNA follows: TGTGCCAGCAGCCACCTCCCCGGGCTAGCGGATATGTACCAAGAGACCCAGTACTTC.